The T cell receptor (beta chain) described here comes from a study of blood T cell repertoires in COVID-19. At the level of the study: From the United States, Italy and Spain came samples of acute and convalescent COVID-19. PBMCs, B-cell-depleted T cells, or T cells provided the cDNA or gDNA that made up the material.

CDR3 length equals 12 residues. Germline V lookup: CDR1 MDHEN, CDR2 SYDVKM. The V gene lost 10 bases and the J gene lost 3 bases, with 12 bases spanning the gap. Per the study methods: Amplifying reference gene primers gave estimates of nucleated cell counts. The protocol was immunoSEQ multiplex PCR, while the TCRdb copy is restricted to in-frame clones and leaves out a portion. V and J calls and clone size are as listed in that table; D and trimming were resolved from the DNA. This sample carries 200,000 to 300,000 clones, roughly 88% of them seen once, and the ten largest clones take 1.3% to 1.5%. Sequencing was done on a sample of peripheral blood. V gene TRBV28 combines with J gene TRBJ1-2; D is possibly TRBD1 (6 bases). The TCR comes from an elderly man with acute or convalescent COVID-19. This CDR3 reads CATSAGDYGYTF. The CDR3 DNA follows: TGTGCCACCTCGGCAGGGGACTATGGCTACACCTTC.